This TCR beta chain was profiled in a study of shared clonotypes between healthy human individuals. The CDR3 spans 20 residues. Germline V lookup: CDR1 LGHNA, CDR2 YSLEER. The V segment lost 0 bases and the J segment 1 base; nucleotides outside the gene matches: 15. Only in-frame clones appear in the TCRdb table, and some are missing; sequencing was by immunoSEQ multiplex PCR. The table shows fewer than 350,000 clones, with around 86% occurring only once. This clone has a single count. HIV-negative, healthy adults without recent acute infections or vaccinations were the donors. The chain is built from TRBV4-3 and TRBJ1-5; 7 bases are a match to TRBD1. The specimen sequenced was memory CD8+ T cells sorted from blood. Subset given: CD45RO+ cells pooled with CCR7-negative TemRA cells. This receptor was identified in a man aged 18 to 30 in good health. The CDR3 DNA reads as TGCGCCAGCAGCCAAGATGCCTCGACAGGGCGGTCTATAAGCAATCAGCCCCAGCATTTT. This sequence encodes CASSQDASTGRSISNQPQHF.